This T cell receptor (beta chain) was obtained from a study of blood T cell repertoires in COVID-19. On the study more broadly: Researchers got acute and convalescent COVID-19 samples from the United States, Italy and Spain. The analysed material was cDNA or gDNA that came from T cells, B-cell-depleted T cells, or PBMCs.

In terms of age and location, participants ranged from roughly 18 to 95 years and lived in around 22 US areas. TCRdb's copy holds only in-frame clones and misses some; the assay was immunoSEQ multiplex PCR. This sample yields some 150,000 clones, of which approximately 80% are seen a single time; around 8.4% belongs to the top ten. CDR1 MNHEY and CDR2 SMNVEV come from the germline V gene (reference sequence). The CDR3 runs to 14 residues. V shed 5 bases and J 5 bases; nucleotides not matched to a gene: 5. Sequencing used PBMCs or T cells enriched from blood (not recorded which). The genes are TRBV27 and TRBJ1-1, with 10 bases identical to TRBD1. This receptor was taken from a man aged 45-65 years who had recovered from COVID-19. CDR3 nucleotides: TGTGCCAGCAGTAGACAGGGGGCGAAGACTGAAGCTTTCTTT. This gives the protein CASSRQGAKTEAFF.